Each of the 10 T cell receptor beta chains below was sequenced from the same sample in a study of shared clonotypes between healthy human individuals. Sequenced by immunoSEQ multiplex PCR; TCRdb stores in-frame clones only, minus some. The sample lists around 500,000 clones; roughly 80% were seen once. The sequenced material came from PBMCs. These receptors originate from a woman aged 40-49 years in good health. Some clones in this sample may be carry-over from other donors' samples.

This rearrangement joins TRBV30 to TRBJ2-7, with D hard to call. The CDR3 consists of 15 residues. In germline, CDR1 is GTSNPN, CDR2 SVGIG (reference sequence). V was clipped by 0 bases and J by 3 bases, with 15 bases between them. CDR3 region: CAWSVVRFALYEQYF. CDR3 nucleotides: TGTGCCTGGAGTGTAGTCCGGTTCGCCCTCTACGAGCAGTACTTC.

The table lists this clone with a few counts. The CDR3 DNA sequence: TGTGCCAGCTCACCGATACAGGTCTCCTACGAGCAGTACTTC. The encoded protein is CASSPIQVSYEQYF. This sequence joins TRBV18 and TRBJ2-7; D possibly corresponds to TRBD1 (5 bases). The germline V and J ends were trimmed by 3 bases and 0 bases, with 9 bases remaining between them. CDR1 is KGHSH, CDR2 LQKENI, per germline. The CDR3 sequence is 14 residues long. The whole variable domain, filled in from reference TRBV18 and TRBJ2-7, reads NAGVMQNPRHLVRRRGQEARLRCSPMKGHSHVYWYRQLPEEGLKFMVYLQKENIIDESGMPKERFSAEFPKEGPSILRIQQVVRGDSAAYFCASSPIQVSYEQYFGPGTRLTVT.

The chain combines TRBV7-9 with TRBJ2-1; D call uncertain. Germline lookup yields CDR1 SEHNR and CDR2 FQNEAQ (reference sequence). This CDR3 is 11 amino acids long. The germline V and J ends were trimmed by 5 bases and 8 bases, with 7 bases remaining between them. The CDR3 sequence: CASSLRYEQFF. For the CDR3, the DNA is TGTGCCAGCAGCCTCCGCTATGAGCAGTTCTTC.

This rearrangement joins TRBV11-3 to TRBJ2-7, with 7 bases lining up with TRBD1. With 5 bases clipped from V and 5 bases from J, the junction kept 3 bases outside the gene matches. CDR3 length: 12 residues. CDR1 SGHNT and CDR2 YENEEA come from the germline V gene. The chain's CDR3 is CASSDRDHEQYF. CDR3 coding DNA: TGTGCCAGCAGCGACAGGGACCACGAGCAGTACTTC.

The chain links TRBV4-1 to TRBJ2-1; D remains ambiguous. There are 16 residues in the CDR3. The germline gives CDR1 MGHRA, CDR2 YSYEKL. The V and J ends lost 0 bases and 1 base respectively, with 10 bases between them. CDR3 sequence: CASSQDFPGSYNEQFF. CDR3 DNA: TGCGCCAGCAGCCAAGATTTTCCAGGATCCTACAATGAGCAGTTCTTC.

The CDR3 DNA is TGTGCCAGCAGTCGTGGAGGGGTAGCGGGAGTTCGGGAGCAGTTCTTC. It translates to CASSRGGVAGVREQFF. The chain carries TRBV27 and TRBJ2-1; TRBD2 aligns across 9 bases. V was clipped by 5 bases and J by 10 bases; unmatched bases: 15. The CDR3 has 16 amino acids. CDR1 and CDR2 (germline): MNHEY, SMNVEV (reference sequence).

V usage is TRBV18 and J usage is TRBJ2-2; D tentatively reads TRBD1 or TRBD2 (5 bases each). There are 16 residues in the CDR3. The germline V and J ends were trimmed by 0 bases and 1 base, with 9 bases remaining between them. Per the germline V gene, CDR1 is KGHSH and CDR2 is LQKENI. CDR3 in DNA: TGTGCCAGCTCACCACCGAGGGGCTGGAACACCGGGGAGCTGTTTTTT. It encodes CASSPPRGWNTGELFF.

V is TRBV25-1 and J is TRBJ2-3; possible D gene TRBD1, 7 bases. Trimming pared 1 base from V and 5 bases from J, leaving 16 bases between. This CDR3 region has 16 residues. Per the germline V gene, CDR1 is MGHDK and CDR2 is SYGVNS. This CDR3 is CASSESAGGGLDTQYF. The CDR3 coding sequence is TGTGCCAGCAGTGAATCGGCAGGGGGAGGTTTAGATACGCAGTATTTT.

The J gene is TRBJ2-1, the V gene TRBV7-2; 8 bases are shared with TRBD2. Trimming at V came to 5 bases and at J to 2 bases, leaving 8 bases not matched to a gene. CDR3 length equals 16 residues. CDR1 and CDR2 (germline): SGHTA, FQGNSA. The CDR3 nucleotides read TGTGCCAGCAGCCATCCCGCGGGACTAGCCTACAATGAGCAGTTCTTC. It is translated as CASSHPAGLAYNEQFF.

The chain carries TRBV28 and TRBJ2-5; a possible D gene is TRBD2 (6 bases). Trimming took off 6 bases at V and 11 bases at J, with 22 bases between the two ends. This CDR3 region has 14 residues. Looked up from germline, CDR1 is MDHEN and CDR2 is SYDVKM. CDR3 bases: TGTGCCAGCAGGGCCCCGACCGGGGGTGGGGAGCAGTACTTC. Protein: CASRAPTGGGEQYF.